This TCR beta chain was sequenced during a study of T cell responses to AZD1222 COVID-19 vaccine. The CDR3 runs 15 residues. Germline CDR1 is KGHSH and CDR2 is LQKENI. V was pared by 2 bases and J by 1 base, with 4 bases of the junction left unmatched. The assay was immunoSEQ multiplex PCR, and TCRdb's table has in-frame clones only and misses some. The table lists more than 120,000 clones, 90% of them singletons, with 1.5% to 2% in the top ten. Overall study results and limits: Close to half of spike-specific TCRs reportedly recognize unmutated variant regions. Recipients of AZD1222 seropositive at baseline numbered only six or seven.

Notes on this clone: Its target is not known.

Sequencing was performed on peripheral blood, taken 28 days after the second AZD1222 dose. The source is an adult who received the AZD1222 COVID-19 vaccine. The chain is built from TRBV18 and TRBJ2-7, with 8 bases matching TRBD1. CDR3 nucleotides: TGTGCCAGCTCACCAGGGGACAGGCCGTCCTACGAGCAGTACTTC. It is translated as CASSPGDRPSYEQYF.